Listed below are T cell receptor beta chains from one sample, sequenced in a study of control samples from healthy donors and cancer patients. The data were produced by immunoSEQ multiplex PCR, yet TCRdb's version contains in-frame clones alone and is incomplete. The table has some 100,000 clones, 90% seen once; the top ten hold 3.5% to 4.5%. The material sequenced was blood. The receptors come from a human donor in good health. The donor label of this sample is uncertain. Each CDR3 is given with its conserved first and last residue. The order of the fields is D gene, J gene, clone size, V gene, CDR3 DNA, CDR3 protein. The D gene is left open where the match is weak. Size tells how often a clone was seen (once, few, many) or the class of an expanded clone, and some rows leave it out.

.,TRBJ2-7,.,TRBV2,TGTGCCAGCCGGGGTAGTAGCTCCTACGAGCAGTACTTC,CASRGSSSYEQYF
.,TRBJ2-2,.,TRBV27,TGTGCCAGCAGTTTACGGCAGGGTAGGCCCAACACCGGGGAGCTGTTTTTT,CASSLRQGRPNTGELFF
.,TRBJ1-1,few,TRBV28,TGTGCCAGCAGGGAGAAAACCTCTGGAGCTTTCTTT,CASREKTSGAFF
.,TRBJ2-7,.,TRBV7-9,TGTGCCAGCAGCCCGAGGACACCCTACGAGCAGTACTTC,CASSPRTPYEQYF
.,TRBJ2-2,few,TRBV5-1,TGCGCCAGCAGCTTTGGGGCTACCGGGGAGCTGTTTTTT,CASSFGATGELFF
TRBD2,TRBJ2-7,once,TRBV29-1,TGCAGCATTCTACGGGGGGTTTCCTACGAGCAGTACTTC,CSILRGVSYEQYF
.,TRBJ1-6,.,TRBV9,TGTGCCAGCAGCTTACGGGAGGCGAATTCACCCCTCCACTTT,CASSLREANSPLHF
TRBD2,TRBJ2-1,.,TRBV20-1,TGCAGTGCTAGTGGGACTAGCGGATACAATGAGCAGTTCTTC,CSASGTSGYNEQFF
TRBD1,TRBJ2-3,.,TRBV4-1,TGCGCCAGCAGCCAAGAGTACAGGGGGTCCACAGATACGCAGTATTTT,CASSQEYRGSTDTQYF
.,TRBJ2-5,once,TRBV21-1,TGTGCCAGCAGCAAAAGAGGGCGACTAGCGGGGGGTATTCAAGAGACCCAGTACTTC,CASSKRGRLAGGIQETQYF
TRBD1,TRBJ1-2,.,TRBV6-5,TGTGCCAGCAGTTACTCGGACAGGGCCAGCTACACCTTC,CASSYSDRASYTF
TRBD1,TRBJ1-4,.,TRBV6-5,TGTGCCAGCGGACAGGGTTGGAAAGAAAAACTGTTTTTT,CASGQGWKEKLFF
.,TRBJ2-7,.,TRBV7-2,TGTGCCAGCAGCTTAGACTTCAGGGGTAGTAGCGAGCAGTACTTC,CASSLDFRGSSEQYF
.,TRBJ1-6,.,TRBV7-9,TGTGCCAGCACCCCCCTAGAGGGTTCACCCCTCCACTTT,CASTPLEGSPLHF
.,TRBJ1-6,.,TRBV30,TGTGCCTGGAGTCCCTTGGGTTTAGATTCACCCCTCCACTTT,CAWSPLGLDSPLHF
TRBD2,TRBJ2-7,.,TRBV5-4,TGTGCCAGCAGCTCGACAGCGGGGGCAGCCTACGAGCAGTACTTC,CASSSTAGAAYEQYF
TRBD1,TRBJ1-3,.,TRBV10-2,TGCGCCAGCATCGACAGGGGGCTTGGAAACACCATATATTTT,CASIDRGLGNTIYF
TRBD1,TRBJ2-7,.,TRBV7-9,TGTGCCAGCAGCCGGGGACAGGGGGCCGATGGCGAGCAGTACTTC,CASSRGQGADGEQYF
.,TRBJ1-2,.,TRBV6-1,TGTGCCAGCAGTGAATTGGAGTACGAGGGGGGAGGCTACACCTTC,CASSELEYEGGGYTF
.,TRBJ1-4,few,TRBV4-1,TGCGCCAGCAGCCAAGTTGTACAGCTTAATGAAAAACTGTTTTTT,CASSQVVQLNEKLFF
.,TRBJ2-3,once,TRBV9,TGTGCCAGCAGCAAACTAGCTACAGATACGCAGTATTTT,CASSKLATDTQYF
.,TRBJ1-1,once,TRBV5-1,TGCGCCAGCAGCGGGATGGGGACACCGAACACTGAAGCTTTCTTT,CASSGMGTPNTEAFF
.,TRBJ2-4,.,TRBV2,TGTGCCAGCACCCGTGCGGAGCTAAACATTCAGTACTTC,CASTRAELNIQYF
.,TRBJ1-5,.,TRBV10-2,TGCGCCAGTCTAGGGGCAGGTGAGGGTCAGCCCCAGCATTTT,CASLGAGEGQPQHF
.,TRBJ1-5,.,TRBV28,TGTGCCAGCATAGATAGCAATCAGCCCCAGCATTTT,CASIDSNQPQHF
.,TRBJ1-2,.,TRBV14,TGTGCCAGCAGCCAAGCAGGGTCAGGAAACTATGGCTACACCTTC,CASSQAGSGNYGYTF
TRBD1,TRBJ1-2,.,TRBV19,TGTGCCAGTAGTCACCGACAGGGGTCTGGCTACACCTTC,CASSHRQGSGYTF
.,TRBJ1-5,.,TRBV7-9,TGTGCCAGCAGCCTGACCAATCAGCCCCAGCATTTT,CASSLTNQPQHF
.,TRBJ1-2,.,TRBV3-1/TRBV3-2,TGTGCCAGCAGCCAAAGAGAAGGGACCTATGGCTACACCTTC,CASSQREGTYGYTF
.,TRBJ1-2,once,TRBV29-1,TGCAGCGCCCCGGGGAGGGGAAATGGCTACACCTTC,CSAPGRGNGYTF
TRBD2,TRBJ2-1,.,TRBV3-1/TRBV3-2,TGTGCCAGCAGCCAAGAAGAGCGGGGGGCCTTTTACAATGAGCAGTTCTTC,CASSQEERGAFYNEQFF
.,TRBJ1-4,once,TRBV7-2,TGTGCCAGCAGCTCAAGGCGGACGGCAGATAATGAAAAACTGTTTTTT,CASSSRRTADNEKLFF
TRBD1,TRBJ2-1,.,TRBV18,TGTGCCAGCTCACAAGGACAGGGGGTTTACAATGAGCAGTTCTTC,CASSQGQGVYNEQFF
.,TRBJ1-5,.,TRBV30,TGTGCCTGGACCGCCGGACGTGACTCTCGGAGCAATCAGCCCCAGCATTTT,CAWTAGRDSRSNQPQHF
.,TRBJ1-5,.,TRBV19,TGTGCCAGTAGGGGGGAAGGAGCCGGGACGGCTTTTGATCGGCCCCAGCATTTT,CASRGEGAGTAFDRPQHF
TRBD1,TRBJ2-7,.,TRBV10-3,TGTGCCATCAGTGCCGGGACAGGGGAGTCCTACGAGCAGTACTTC,CAISAGTGESYEQYF
.,TRBJ1-4,.,TRBV19,TGTGCCAGTAGTGCCCGACAGGCCCGGGCTGAAAAACTGTTTTTT,CASSARQARAEKLFF
.,TRBJ2-3,.,TRBV10-1,TGCGCCAGCAGCGCCCCAGGGGAAGGCACAGATACGCAGTATTTT,CASSAPGEGTDTQYF
TRBD1,TRBJ1-2,.,TRBV9,TGTGCCAGCAGCGAGAGGACAGGCGACTATGGCTACACCTTC,CASSERTGDYGYTF
TRBD1,TRBJ2-7,.,TRBV2,TGTGCCAGCAGTGAAGTGTCAGGGGGCTCCTACGAGCAGTACTTC,CASSEVSGGSYEQYF
TRBD1,TRBJ1-3,.,TRBV10-2,TGCGCCAGCAGGGAGGGACAGGGTACCGGAAACACCATATATTTT,CASREGQGTGNTIYF